A single T cell receptor (beta chain) is shown here with its context. Its antigen is not identified. The data were obtained in a study of cytomegalovirus exposure and HLA in healthy donors. Whole-study results and caveats: Upon later analysis, TCR association rates were observed to vary by HLA locus, being highest for DRB1 and lowest for HLA-C. Trimming of TCR beta V- and J-genes showed a link, identified in a later analysis, to a missense DCLRE1C variant. The classifier reportedly diagnosed cytomegalovirus status with high sensitivity and specificity.

With V trimmed by 1 base and J by 7 bases, 16 bases remained unmatched. Germline assignment: CDR1 SGHRS and CDR2 YFSETQ. This CDR3 region has 18 residues. Amplification used 60 Vbeta primers and 13 Jbeta primers. Profiled with immunoSEQ multiplex PCR; TCRdb holds only in-frame clones, not every one. The data show tens of thousands of clones, with 10% seen just once and over 20% held by the top ten. This sequence originates from a man in his sixties in good health and CMV-seropositive. The chain uses TRBV5-1 and TRBJ2-2, with 7 bases lining up with TRBD1. Sequencing was performed on PBMCs. The CDR3 region is CASSLTLKTGTSIGELFF. In DNA, the CDR3 is TGCGCCAGCAGCTTGACCTTGAAGACAGGGACCTCAATCGGGGAGCTGTTTTTT.